This TCR beta chain was profiled in a study of OX40 agonist ivuxolimab in advanced cancers. The assay was immunoSEQ multiplex PCR, and TCRdb's table has in-frame clones only and misses some. The sample includes some 15,000 clones, over 75% of them seen just once. J lost 13 bases, V lost 2 bases, and 9 bases had no gene match. This CDR3 is 14 amino acids long. The germline V gene has CDR1 SGHDT and CDR2 YYEEEE. The sample was CD4+ or CD8+ T cells sorted from blood, taken in a trial of the OX40 agonist ivuxolimab. This TCR was recovered from an adult with an advanced solid tumor such as melanoma, head and neck, liver or kidney cancer. This chain connects TRBV5-6 to TRBJ1-5; 10 bases fit TRBD1. The CDR3 here is CASSLGQGGRLQHF. The CDR3 nucleotides read TGTGCCAGCAGCTTAGGACAGGGGGGGAGGCTTCAGCATTTT.